This T cell receptor (beta chain) was obtained from a study of T cell repertoires in cytomegalovirus infection. TCRdb redid the calling of the reads with MiXCR, one entry per CDR3 protein. The data show over 150,000 distinct CDR3 sequences, roughly 19% seen once. This clonotype was seen more than once but under ten times. Germline CDR1 MNHEY, CDR2 SVGAGI. The CDR3 runs to 15 residues. Trimming left V 2 bases short and J 0 bases short, with 9 bases between. The sample taken for sequencing was PBMCs. The sequence was obtained from a human donor in good health (CMV status not recorded). Some clones in this sample may be carry-over from other donors' samples. This sequence joins TRBV6-5 and TRBJ2-3; D tentatively reads TRBD1 or TRBD2 (5 bases each). CDR3: CASSYRDPSTDTQYF. As DNA, the CDR3 is TGTGCCAGCAGTTACCGGGACCCTAGCACAGATACGCAGTATTTT.